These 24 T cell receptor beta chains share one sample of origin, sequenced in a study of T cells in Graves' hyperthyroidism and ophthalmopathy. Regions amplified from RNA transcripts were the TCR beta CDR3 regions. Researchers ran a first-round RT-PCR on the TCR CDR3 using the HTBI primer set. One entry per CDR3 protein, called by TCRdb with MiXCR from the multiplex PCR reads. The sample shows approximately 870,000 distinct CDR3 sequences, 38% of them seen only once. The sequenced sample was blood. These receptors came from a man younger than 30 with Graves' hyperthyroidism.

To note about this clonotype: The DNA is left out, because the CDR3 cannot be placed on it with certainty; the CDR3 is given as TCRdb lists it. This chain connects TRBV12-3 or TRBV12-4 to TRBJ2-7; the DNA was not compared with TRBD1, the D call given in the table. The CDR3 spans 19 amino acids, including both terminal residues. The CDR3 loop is CASSLYRESPYGYTFGQYF.

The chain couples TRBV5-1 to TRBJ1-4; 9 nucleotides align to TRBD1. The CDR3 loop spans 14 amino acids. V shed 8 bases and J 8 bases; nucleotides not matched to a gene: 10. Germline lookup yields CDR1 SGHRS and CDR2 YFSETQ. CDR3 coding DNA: TGCGCCAGTACCACGGGACAGGGCCCGGAAAAACTGTTTTTT. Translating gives CASTTGQGPEKLFF.

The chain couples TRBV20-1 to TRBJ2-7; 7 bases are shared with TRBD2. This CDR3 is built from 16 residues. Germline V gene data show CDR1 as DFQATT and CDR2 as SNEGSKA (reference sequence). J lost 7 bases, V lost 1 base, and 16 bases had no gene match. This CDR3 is CSARGLADGFLGEQYF. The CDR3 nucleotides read TGCAGTGCTAGAGGGCTAGCGGACGGATTCTTGGGGGAGCAGTACTTC.

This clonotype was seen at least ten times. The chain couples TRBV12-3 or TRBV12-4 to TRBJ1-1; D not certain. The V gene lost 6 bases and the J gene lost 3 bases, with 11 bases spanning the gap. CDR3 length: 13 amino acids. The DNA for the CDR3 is TGTGCCAGCAGCTTCAACAGAGACACTGAAGCTTTCTTT. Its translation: CASSFNRDTEAFF.

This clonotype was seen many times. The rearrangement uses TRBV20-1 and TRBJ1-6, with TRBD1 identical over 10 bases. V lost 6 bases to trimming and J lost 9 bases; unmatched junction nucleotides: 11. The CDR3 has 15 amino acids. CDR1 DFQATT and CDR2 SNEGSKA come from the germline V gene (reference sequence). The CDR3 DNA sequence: TGCAGTGCCAGAACCGGGACAGGGGAGGGTTCACCCCTCCACTTT. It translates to CSARTGTGEGSPLHF.

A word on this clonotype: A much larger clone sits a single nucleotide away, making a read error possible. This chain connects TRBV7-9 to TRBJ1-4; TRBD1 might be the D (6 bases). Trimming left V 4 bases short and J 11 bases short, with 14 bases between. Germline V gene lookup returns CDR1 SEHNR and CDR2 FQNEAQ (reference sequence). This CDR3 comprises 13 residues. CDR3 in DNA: TGTGCCAGCAGCTCCCCGGACAGAGGTAAACTGTTTTTT. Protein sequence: CASSSPDRGKLFF.

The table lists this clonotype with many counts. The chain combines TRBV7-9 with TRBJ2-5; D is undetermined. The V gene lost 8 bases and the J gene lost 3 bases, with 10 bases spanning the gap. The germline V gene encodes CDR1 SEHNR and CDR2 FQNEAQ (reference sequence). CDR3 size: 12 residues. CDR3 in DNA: TGTGCCAGCTGCCTTCCGGAAGAGACCCAGTACTTC. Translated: CASCLPEETQYF. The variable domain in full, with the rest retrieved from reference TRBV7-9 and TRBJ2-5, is DTGVSQNPRHKITKRGQNVTFRCDPISEHNRLYWYRQTLGQGPEFLTYFQNEAQLEKSRLLSDRFSAERPKGSFSTLEIQRTEQGDSAMYLCASCLPEETQYFGPGTRLLVL.

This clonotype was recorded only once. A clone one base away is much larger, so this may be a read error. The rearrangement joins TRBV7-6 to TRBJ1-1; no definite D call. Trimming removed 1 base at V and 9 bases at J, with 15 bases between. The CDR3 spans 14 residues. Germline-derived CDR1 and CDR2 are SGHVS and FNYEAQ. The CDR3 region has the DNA TGTGCCAGCAGCTTAGATCTGGAAGGACCTAAAGCTTTCTTT. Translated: CASSLDLEGPKAFF. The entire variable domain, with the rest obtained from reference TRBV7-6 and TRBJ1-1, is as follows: GAGVSQSPRYKVTKRGQDVALRCDPISGHVSLYWYRQALGQGPEFLTYFNYEAQQDKSGLPNDRFSAERPEGSISTLTIQRTEQRDSAMYRCASSLDLEGPKAFFGQGTRLTVV.

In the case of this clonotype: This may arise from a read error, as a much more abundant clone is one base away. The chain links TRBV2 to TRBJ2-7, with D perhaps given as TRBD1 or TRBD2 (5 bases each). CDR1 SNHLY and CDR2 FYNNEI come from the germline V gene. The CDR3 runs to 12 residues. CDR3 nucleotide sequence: TGTGCCAGCACGGGACGCTTCTACGGGCAGTACTTC. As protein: CASTGRFYGQYF.

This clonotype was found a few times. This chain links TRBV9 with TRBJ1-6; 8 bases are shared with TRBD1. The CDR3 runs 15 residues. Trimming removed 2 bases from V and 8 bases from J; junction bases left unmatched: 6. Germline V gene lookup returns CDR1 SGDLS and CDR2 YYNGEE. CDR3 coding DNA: TGTGCCAGCAGCGTTTCAGGGGGCATAGATTCACCCCTCCACTTT. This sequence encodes CASSVSGGIDSPLHF.

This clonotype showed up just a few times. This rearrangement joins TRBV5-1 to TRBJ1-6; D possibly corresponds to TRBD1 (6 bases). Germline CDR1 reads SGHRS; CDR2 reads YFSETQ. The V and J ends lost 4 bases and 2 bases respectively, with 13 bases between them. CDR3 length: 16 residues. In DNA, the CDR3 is TGCGCCAGCAGCCAGGGGCTCAGCACCTATAATTCACCCCTCCACTTT. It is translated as CASSQGLSTYNSPLHF.

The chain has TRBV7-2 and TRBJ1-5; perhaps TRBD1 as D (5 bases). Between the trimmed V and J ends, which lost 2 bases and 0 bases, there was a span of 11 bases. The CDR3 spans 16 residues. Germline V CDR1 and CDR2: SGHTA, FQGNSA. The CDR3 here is CASSLLGTYSNQPQHF. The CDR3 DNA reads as TGTGCCAGCAGCTTACTCGGGACCTATAGCAATCAGCCCCAGCATTTT.

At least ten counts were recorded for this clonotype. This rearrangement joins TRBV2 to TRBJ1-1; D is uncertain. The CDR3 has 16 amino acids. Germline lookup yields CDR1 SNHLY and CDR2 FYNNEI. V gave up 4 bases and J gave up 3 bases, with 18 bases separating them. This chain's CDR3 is CASSVRSGPWDTEAFF. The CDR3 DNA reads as TGTGCCAGCAGTGTTAGGTCAGGACCCTGGGACACTGAAGCTTTCTTT.

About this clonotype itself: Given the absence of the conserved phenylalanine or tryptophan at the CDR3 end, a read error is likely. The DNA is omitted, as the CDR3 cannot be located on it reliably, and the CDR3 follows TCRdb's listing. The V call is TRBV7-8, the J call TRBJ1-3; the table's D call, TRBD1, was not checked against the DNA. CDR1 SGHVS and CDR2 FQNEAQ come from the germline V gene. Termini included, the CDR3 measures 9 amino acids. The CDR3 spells CASSLATGV.

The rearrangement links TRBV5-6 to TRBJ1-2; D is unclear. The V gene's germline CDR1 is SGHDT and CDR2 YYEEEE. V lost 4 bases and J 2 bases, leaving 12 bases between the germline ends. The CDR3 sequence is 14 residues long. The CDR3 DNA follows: TGTGCCAGCAGCCTAACGAGATACAACTATGGCTACACCTTC. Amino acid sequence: CASSLTRYNYGYTF.

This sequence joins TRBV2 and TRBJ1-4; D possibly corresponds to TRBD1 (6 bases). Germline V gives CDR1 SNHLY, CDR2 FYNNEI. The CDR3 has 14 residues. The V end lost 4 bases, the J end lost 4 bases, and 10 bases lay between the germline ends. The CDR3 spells CASSGTESNEKLFF. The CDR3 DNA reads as TGTGCCAGCAGTGGGACAGAAAGTAATGAAAAACTGTTTTTT.

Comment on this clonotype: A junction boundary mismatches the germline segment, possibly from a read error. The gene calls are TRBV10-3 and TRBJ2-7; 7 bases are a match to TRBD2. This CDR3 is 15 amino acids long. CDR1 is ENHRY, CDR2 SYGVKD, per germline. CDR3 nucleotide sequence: TGTGCCAGCAGTGAAAATGCTAGCGGTTCCTACGAGCAGTACTTC. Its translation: CASSENASGSYEQYF.

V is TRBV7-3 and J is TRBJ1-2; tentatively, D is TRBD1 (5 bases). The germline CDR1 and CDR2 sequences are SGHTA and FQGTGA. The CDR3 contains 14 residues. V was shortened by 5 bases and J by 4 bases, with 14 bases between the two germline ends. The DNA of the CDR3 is TGTGCCAGCAGCGCCGGGGGAGACGGCTATGGCTACACCTTC. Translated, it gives CASSAGGDGYGYTF.

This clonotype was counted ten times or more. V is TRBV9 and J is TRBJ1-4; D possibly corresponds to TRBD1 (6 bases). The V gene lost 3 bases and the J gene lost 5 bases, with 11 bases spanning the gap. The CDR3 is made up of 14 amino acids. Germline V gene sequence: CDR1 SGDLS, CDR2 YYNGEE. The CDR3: CASSDGQGNEKLFF. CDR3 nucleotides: TGTGCCAGCAGCGACGGCCAGGGGAATGAAAAACTGTTTTTT.

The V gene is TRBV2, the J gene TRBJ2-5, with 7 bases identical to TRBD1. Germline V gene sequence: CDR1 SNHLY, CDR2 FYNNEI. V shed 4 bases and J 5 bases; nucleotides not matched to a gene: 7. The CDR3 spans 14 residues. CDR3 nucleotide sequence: TGTGCCAGCAGTGGGAGAAGGGGGCTCGAGACCCAGTACTTC. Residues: CASSGRRGLETQYF.

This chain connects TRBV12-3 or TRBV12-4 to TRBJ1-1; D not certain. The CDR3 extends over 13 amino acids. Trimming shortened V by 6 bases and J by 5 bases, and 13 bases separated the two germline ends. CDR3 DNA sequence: TGTGCCAGCAGGCGCGCACTTTGGACTGAAGCTTTCTTT. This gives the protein CASRRALWTEAFF.

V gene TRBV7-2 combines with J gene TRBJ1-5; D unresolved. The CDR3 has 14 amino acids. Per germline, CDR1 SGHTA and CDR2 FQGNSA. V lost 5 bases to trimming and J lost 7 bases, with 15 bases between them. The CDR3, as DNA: TGTGCCAGCAGCCAAGGAGGGATCCAACAGCCCCAGCATTTT. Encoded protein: CASSQGGIQQPQHF.

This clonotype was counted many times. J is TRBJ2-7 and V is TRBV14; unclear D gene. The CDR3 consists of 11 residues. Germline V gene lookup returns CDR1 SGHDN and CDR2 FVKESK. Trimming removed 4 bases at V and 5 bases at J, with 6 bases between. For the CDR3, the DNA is TGTGCCAGCAGCCGAGTTAACGAGCAGTACTTC. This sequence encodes CASSRVNEQYF.

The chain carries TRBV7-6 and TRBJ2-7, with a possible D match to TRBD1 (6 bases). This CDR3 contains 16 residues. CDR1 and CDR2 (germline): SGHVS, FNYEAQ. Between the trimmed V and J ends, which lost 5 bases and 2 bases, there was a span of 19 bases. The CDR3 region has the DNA TGTGCCAGCAGCCCCCCGGACAGTTCGGTTCCCTACGAGCAGTACTTC. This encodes CASSPPDSSVPYEQYF.